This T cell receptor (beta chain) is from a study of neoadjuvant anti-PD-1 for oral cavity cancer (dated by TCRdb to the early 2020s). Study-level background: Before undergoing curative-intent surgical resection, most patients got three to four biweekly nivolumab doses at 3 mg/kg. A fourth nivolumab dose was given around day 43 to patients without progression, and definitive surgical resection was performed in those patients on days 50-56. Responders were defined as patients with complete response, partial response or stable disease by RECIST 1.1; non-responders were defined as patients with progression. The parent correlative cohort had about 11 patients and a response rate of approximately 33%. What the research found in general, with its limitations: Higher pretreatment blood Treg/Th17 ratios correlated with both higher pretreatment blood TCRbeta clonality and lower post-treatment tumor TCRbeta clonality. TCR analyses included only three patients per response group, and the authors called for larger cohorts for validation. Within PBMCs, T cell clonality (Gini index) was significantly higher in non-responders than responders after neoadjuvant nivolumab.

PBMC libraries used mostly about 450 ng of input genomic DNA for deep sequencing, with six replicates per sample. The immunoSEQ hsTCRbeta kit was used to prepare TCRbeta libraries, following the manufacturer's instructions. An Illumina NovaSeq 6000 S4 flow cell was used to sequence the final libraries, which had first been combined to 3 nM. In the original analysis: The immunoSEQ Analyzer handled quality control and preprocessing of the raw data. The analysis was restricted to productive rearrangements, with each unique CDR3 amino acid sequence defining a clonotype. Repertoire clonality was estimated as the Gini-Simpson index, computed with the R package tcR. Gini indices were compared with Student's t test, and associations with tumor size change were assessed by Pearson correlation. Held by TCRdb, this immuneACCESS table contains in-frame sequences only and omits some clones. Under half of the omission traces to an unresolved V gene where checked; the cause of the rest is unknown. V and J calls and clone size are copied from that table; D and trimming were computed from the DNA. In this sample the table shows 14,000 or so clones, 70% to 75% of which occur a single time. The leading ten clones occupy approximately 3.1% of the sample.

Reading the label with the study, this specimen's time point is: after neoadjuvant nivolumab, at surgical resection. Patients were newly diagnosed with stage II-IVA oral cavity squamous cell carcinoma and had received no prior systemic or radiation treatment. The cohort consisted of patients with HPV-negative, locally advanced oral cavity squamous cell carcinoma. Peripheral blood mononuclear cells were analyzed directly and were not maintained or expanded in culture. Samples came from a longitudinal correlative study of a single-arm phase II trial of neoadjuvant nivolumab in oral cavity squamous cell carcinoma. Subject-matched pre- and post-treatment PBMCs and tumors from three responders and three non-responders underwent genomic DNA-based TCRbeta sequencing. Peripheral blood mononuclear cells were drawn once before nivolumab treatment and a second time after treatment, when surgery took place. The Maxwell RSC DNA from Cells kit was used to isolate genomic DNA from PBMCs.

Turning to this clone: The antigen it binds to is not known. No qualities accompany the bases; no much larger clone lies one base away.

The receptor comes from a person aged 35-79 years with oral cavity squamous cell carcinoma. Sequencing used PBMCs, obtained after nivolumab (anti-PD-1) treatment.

The CDR3 amino acid sequence is: CASSQWDRDTYNEQFF. The nucleotide sequence reads TGCGCCAGCAGTCAATGGGACAGGGATACCTACAATGAGCAGTTCTTC. The chain joins TRBV23-1 to TRBJ2-1; the junction holds 9 bases that match TRBD1. TRBV23-1 is sorted into the ORF group, with uncertain function. Measured from the cysteine to the phenylalanine, the CDR3 is 16 residues long. Only the CDR3 region is kept as DNA, spanning 48 bases read in frame from base 1. V has 1 base trimmed and J has 2 bases trimmed; junction bases matching no gene number 3.